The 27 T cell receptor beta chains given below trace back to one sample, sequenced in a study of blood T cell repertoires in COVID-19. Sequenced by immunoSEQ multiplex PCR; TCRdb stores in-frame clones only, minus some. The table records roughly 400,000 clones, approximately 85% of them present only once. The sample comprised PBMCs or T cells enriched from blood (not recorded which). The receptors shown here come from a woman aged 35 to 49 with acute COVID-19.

The CDR3 reads CACARGLRWDEQYF. CDR3 coding DNA: TGTGCCTGCGCGCGGGGGCTACGCTGGGACGAGCAGTACTTC. The chain is built from TRBV6-6 and TRBJ2-7; a possible D gene is TRBD2 (7 bases). The V end lost 11 bases, the J end lost 5 bases, and 22 bases lay between the germline ends. The CDR3 spans 14 residues. Germline V gene data show CDR1 as MNHNY and CDR2 as SVGAGI (reference sequence).

CDR3 in amino acids: CATPSGQGCGYTF. CDR3 nucleotides: TGCGCCACCCCGAGCGGGCAGGGATGTGGCTACACCTTC. The chain has TRBV10-1 and TRBJ1-2, with D possibly TRBD1 on 5 matching bases. V lost 10 bases to trimming and J lost 7 bases, with 19 bases between them. The CDR3 is 13 residues long. Per germline, CDR1 WNHNN and CDR2 SYGVQD (reference sequence).

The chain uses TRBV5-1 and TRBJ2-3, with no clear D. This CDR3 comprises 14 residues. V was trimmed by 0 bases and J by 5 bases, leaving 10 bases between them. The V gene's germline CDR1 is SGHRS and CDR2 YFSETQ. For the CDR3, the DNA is TGCGCCAGCAGCTTGGGACACTTTGTAGATACGCAGTATTTT. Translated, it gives CASSLGHFVDTQYF. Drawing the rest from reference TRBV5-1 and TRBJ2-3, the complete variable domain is KAGVTQTPRYLIKTRGQQVTLSCSPISGHRSVSWYQQTPGQGLQFLFEYFSETQRNKGNFPGRFSGRQFSNSRSEMNVSTLELGDSALYLCASSLGHFVDTQYFGPGTRLTVL.

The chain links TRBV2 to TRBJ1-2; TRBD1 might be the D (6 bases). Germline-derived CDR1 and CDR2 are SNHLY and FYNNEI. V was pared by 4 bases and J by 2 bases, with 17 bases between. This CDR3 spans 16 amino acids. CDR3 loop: CASSVFGGSSNYGYTF. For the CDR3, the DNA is TGTGCCAGCAGTGTCTTTGGGGGCAGTTCAAACTATGGCTACACCTTC.

The CDR3 region has the DNA TGTGCCAGCAGCTTAGAAGGGGATGGCGCAGATACGCAGTATTTT. Protein: CASSLEGDGADTQYF. J is TRBJ2-3 and V is TRBV11-3; TRBD1 is a possible D gene (5 bases). Germline V gene data show CDR1 as SGHNT and CDR2 as YENEEA. The CDR3 is 15 amino acids. Trimming removed 0 bases at V and 4 bases at J, with 11 bases between.

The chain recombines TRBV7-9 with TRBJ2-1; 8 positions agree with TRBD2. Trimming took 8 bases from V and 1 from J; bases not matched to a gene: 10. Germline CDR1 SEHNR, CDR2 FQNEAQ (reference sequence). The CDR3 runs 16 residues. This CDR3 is CASGDDGGGSYNEQFF. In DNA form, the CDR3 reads TGTGCCAGCGGGGACGATGGCGGGGGGTCCTACAATGAGCAGTTCTTC.

The CDR3 nucleotides are TGTGCCAGCAGCTTAGCGGGCCTGACGTGGGAGACCCAGTACTTC. Protein sequence: CASSLAGLTWETQYF. J is TRBJ2-5 and V is TRBV7-2; D remains ambiguous. The germline gives CDR1 SGHTA, CDR2 FQGNSA. V was cut by 0 bases and J by 5 bases, with 13 bases left in between. This CDR3 is built from 15 residues.

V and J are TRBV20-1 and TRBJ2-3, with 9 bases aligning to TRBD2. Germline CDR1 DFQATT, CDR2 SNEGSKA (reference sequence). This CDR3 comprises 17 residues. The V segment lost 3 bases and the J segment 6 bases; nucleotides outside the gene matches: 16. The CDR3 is CSASSDSLRGGQDTQYF. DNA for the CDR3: TGCAGTGCTAGTTCGGATTCCTTGCGGGGGGGCCAGGATACGCAGTATTTT.

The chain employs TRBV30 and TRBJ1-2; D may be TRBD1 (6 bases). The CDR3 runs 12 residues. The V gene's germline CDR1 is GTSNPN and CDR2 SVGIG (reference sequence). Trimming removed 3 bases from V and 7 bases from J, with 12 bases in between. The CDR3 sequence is CAWREQGFGYTF. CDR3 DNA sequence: TGTGCCTGGAGGGAACAGGGATTTGGCTACACCTTC.

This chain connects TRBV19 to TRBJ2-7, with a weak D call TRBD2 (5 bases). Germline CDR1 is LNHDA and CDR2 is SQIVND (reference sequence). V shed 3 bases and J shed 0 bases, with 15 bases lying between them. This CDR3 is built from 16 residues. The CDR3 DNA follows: TGTGCCAGTAGTATCCACGCTAGCCGGACCTCCTACGAGCAGTACTTC. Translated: CASSIHASRTSYEQYF. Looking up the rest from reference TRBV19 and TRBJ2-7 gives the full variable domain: DGGITQSPKYLFRKEGQNVTLSCEQNLNHDAMYWYRQDPGQGLRLIYYSQIVNDFQKGDIAEGYSVSREKKESFPLTVTSAQKNPTAFYLCASSIHASRTSYEQYFGPGTRLTVT.

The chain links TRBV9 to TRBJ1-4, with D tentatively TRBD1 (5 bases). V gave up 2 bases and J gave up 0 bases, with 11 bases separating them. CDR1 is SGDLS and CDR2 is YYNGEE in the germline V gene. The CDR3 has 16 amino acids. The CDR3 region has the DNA TGTGCCAGCAGCGTCGGGGGGTTTGCAACTAATGAAAAACTGTTTTTT. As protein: CASSVGGFATNEKLFF.

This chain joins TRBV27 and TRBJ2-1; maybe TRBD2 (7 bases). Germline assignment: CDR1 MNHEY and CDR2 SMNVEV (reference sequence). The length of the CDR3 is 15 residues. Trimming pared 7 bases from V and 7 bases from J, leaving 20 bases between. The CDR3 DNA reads TGTGCCAGCACTCTGGGGGCGGGGGTGCGGAATGAGCAGTTCTTC. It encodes CASTLGAGVRNEQFF.

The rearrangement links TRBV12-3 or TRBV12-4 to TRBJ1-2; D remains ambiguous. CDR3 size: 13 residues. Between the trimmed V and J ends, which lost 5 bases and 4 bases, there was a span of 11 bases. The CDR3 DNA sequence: TGTGCCAGCAGTCCCCTGGGAGGCTATGGCTACACCTTC. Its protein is CASSPLGGYGYTF.

This CDR3 is CASSQWTGGYTF. CDR3 nucleotide sequence: TGTGCCAGCAGCCAGTGGACAGGTGGCTACACCTTC. This chain links TRBV3-1 (or the pseudogene TRBV3-2) with TRBJ1-2, with 7 bases matching TRBD1. From germline, CDR1 is LGHDT and CDR2 YNNKEL (reference sequence). V was clipped by 3 bases and J by 7 bases; unmatched bases: 2. The CDR3 has 12 residues.

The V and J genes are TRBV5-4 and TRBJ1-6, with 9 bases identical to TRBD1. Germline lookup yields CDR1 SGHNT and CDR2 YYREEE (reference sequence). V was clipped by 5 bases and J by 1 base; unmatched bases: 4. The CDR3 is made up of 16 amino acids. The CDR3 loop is CASSTGGASYNSPLHF. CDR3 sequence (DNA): TGTGCCAGCAGTACAGGGGGCGCTTCCTATAATTCACCCCTCCACTTT.

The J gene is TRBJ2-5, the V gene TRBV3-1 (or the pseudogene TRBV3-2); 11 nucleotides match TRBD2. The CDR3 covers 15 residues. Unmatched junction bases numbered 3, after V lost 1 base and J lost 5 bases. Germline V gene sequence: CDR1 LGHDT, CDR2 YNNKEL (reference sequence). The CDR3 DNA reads TGTGCCAGCAGCCAAGCTAGCGGGGGGTGGGAGACCCAGTACTTC. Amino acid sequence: CASSQASGGWETQYF.

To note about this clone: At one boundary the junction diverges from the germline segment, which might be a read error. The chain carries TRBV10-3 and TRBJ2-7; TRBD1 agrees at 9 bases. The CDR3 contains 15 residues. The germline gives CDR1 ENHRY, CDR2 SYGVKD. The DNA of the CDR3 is TGTGCCACCAGTAGGGGACAGGGTCCGACCGACGAGCAGTACTTC. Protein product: CATSRGQGPTDEQYF.

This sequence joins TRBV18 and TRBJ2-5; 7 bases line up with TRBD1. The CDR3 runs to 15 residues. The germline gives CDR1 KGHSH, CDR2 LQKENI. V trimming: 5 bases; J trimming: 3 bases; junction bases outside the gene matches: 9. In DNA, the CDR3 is TGTGCCAGCTCAGCGAACCCCGGGACAGAAGAGACCCAGTACTTC. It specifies CASSANPGTEETQYF.

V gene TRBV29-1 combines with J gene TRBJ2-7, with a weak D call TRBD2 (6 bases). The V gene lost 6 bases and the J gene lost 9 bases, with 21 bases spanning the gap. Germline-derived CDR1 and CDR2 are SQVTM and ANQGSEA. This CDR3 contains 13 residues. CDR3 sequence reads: CSVGGGTDRSQYF. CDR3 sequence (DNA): TGCAGCGTGGGTGGCGGGACGGATCGTTCGCAGTACTTC.

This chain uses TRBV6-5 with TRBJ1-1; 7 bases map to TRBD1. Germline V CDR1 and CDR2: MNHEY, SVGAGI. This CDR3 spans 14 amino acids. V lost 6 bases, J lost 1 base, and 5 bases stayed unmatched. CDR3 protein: CASSPRGANTEAFF. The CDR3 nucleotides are TGTGCCAGCAGCCCCAGGGGGGCGAACACTGAAGCTTTCTTT.

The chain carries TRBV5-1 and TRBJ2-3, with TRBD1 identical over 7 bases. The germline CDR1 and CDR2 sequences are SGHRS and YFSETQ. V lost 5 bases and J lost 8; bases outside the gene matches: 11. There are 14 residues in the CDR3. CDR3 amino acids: CASRLGQEEGTQYF. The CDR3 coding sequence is TGCGCCAGCAGACTCGGACAGGAAGAAGGTACGCAGTATTTT.

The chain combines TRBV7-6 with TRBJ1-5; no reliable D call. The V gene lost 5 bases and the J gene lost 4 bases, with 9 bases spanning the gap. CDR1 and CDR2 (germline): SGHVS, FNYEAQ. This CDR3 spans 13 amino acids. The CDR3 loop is CASSPRGNQPQHF. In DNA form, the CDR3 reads TGTGCCAGCAGCCCACGCGGGAATCAGCCCCAGCATTTT.

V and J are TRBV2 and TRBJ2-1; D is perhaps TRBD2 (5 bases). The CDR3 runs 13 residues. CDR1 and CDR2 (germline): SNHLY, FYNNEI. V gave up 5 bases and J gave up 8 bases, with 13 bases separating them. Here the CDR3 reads CASSPPFGDEQFF. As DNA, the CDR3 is TGTGCCAGCAGTCCACCGTTCGGGGATGAGCAGTTCTTC.

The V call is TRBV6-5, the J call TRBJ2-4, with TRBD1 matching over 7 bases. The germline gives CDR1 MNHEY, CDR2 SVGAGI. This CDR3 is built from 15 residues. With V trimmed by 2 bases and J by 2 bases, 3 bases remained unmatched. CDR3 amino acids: CASSYQGQSKNIQYF. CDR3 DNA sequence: TGTGCCAGCAGTTACCAGGGACAGTCCAAAAACATTCAGTACTTC.

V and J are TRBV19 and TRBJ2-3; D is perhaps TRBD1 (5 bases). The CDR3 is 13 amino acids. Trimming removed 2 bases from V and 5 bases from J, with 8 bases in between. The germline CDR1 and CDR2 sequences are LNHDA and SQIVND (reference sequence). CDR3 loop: CASSIRRGDTQYF. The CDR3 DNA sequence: TGTGCCAGTAGTATAAGAAGGGGAGATACGCAGTATTTT.

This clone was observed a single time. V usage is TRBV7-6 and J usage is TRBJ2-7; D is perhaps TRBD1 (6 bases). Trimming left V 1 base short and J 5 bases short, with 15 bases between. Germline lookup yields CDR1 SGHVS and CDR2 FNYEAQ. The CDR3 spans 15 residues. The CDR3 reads CASSLVGGNPHEQYF. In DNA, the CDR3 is TGTGCCAGCAGCTTAGTTGGGGGCAATCCCCACGAGCAGTACTTC.

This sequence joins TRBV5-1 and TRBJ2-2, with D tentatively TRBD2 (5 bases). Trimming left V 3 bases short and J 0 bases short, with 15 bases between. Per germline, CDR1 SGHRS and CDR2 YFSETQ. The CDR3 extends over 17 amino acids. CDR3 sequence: CASSSYLADANTGELFF. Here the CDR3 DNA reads TGCGCCAGCAGCTCGTACCTAGCCGACGCGAACACCGGGGAGCTGTTTTTT.